This T cell receptor beta chain was retrieved from a study of blood T cell repertoires in COVID-19. The overall study: Both acute and convalescent COVID-19 samples were obtained from the United States, Italy and Spain.

Sequenced by immunoSEQ multiplex PCR; TCRdb stores in-frame clones only, minus some. The data contain more than 300,000 clones, roughly 91% of them singletons. This CDR3 comprises 15 residues. The genes are TRBV21-1 and TRBJ2-1; TRBD1 is the table's D call and was not checked against the DNA. TRBV21-1 is recorded as a pseudogene. This TCR was recovered from a woman younger than 35 who had recovered from COVID-19. Material for sequencing was PBMCs or T cells enriched from blood (not recorded which). For the CDR3, the DNA is TGTGCCAGCAGCAAAGCTATGGACAGGGTAAATGAGCAGTTCTTC. Translating gives CASSKAMDRVNEQFF.